Below, one T cell receptor beta chain is given with its context. This clone was counted once. Its antigen is currently not known. Base qualities are not provided; no much larger clone lies one nucleotide away. Unmatched junction bases come to 2, with V trimmed by 3 bases and J by 7 bases. The CDR3 runs 12 amino acids, cysteine and phenylalanine included. Just the 36-base CDR3 DNA is kept, in frame starting at base 1. In the germline V gene, CDR1 corresponds to SGHTA and CDR2 to FQGNSA. The sample is drawn from a study of OX40 agonist ivuxolimab in advanced cancers. In terms of the full investigation: Ivuxolimab, which targeted the costimulatory receptor OX40 (CD134), was an agonistic, fully human IgG2 monoclonal antibody. Intravenous ivuxolimab was administered to patients every 2 weeks at six dose levels: 0.01, 0.1, 0.3, 1.5, 3 and 10 mg/kg. Of the roughly 52 dose-escalation patients, hepatocellular carcinoma was present in about 20, melanoma in roughly 15, renal cell carcinoma in 9 and head and neck cancer in 9. In the dose-escalation cohort, roughly 82% of patients were male, and the mean age was roughly 60 years with a range of about 20 to 79. Prior anti-PD-1, anti-PD-L1 or anti-CTLA-4 therapy was permitted, and checkpoint inhibitors had been received by 30% to 40% of dose-escalation patients. Three dose-escalation patients achieved partial responses, one with hepatocellular carcinoma and two with cutaneous melanoma. Peripheral TCRbeta sequencing aimed to test whether ivuxolimab altered TCR sequence diversity and caused clonal T-cell expansion. The monotherapy dose-escalation portion (N ≈ 56 patients) of the phase I ivuxolimab trial is reported in the paper.

General findings and caveats noted by the study authors: At doses from 0.1 to 3.0 mg/kg, clonal expansion was seen in both CD4+ and CD8+ blood T cells between baseline and week 6. On average, CD8+ T cells showed more expanded clones than CD4+ T cells after ivuxolimab. Which antigens the clonally expanded peripheral T cells were specific for was not determined. Partial responders in the 0.1-3.0 mg/kg groups had among the lowest normalized peripheral clonal expansion, especially among CD8+ T cells. Low levels of normalized T-cell clonal expansion were also seen in some patients who did not respond.

To sequence the TCRbeta CDR3 region, genomic DNA was isolated from the sorted cells. The immunoSEQ Assay was used for sequencing of TCRbeta CDR3 regions. The source is immuneACCESS, and TCRdb retained only in-frame sequences with V and J called. Part of the clones is not carried over; for the studies checked, unresolved V genes explain less than half of this, and the remainder is unexplained. Counted in this sample were 90,000 or so clones; roughly nine tenths of them appeared once. The ten largest clones capture about 0.3% of the sample. The trial excluded patients who had a history of autoimmune disease or who were on systemic immunosuppression. In every dose cohort, peripheral blood was drawn for TCR sequencing at baseline, cycle 4 day 1, and cycle 7 day 1. Samples were obtained from an open-label, multicenter, first-in-human phase I dose-escalation trial of ivuxolimab. Adults with locally advanced or metastatic melanoma, renal cell, hepatocellular, or head and neck squamous cell carcinoma were enrolled in the trial. Before TCR sequencing, CD4+ T cells and CD8+ T cells were sorted from peripheral blood as separate populations.

The sequence is built from TRBV7-2 and TRBJ1-2, with 7 central nucleotides matching TRBD1. The specimen was CD4+ or CD8+ T cells sorted from blood, collected in a trial of the OX40 agonist ivuxolimab. The receptor comes from an adult with an advanced solid tumor such as melanoma, head and neck, liver or kidney cancer. The CDR3 region has the sequence CASSFDRAGYTF. The DNA reads TGTGCCAGCAGCTTTGACAGGGCTGGCTACACCTTC.